Listed here are 15 T cell receptor beta chains from one sample, sequenced in a study of cytomegalovirus exposure and HLA in healthy donors. Use of 60 Vbeta and 13 Jbeta primers characterized the PCR. The assay was immunoSEQ multiplex PCR, and TCRdb's table has in-frame clones only and misses some. The sample records fewer than 200,000 clones, approximately 80% being singletons. The sequencing sample was made of PBMCs. Receptors were obtained from a woman aged 18-35 years in good health and CMV-seronegative.

The chain joins TRBV4-1 to TRBJ2-7, with 10 bases matching TRBD2. The germline CDR1 and CDR2 sequences are MGHRA and YSYEKL. After removal of 1 base from V and 4 bases from J, the junction contained 16 bases not matched to a gene. This CDR3 is 19 amino acids long. CDR3 residues: CASSQVPQTSLAGEYEQYF. The DNA of the CDR3 is TGCGCCAGCAGCCAAGTCCCACAGACGTCCCTAGCGGGGGAATACGAGCAGTACTTC.

This clone has only a few counts. The chain is built from TRBV10-2 and TRBJ1-1, with D possibly matching TRBD1 (5 bases). The CDR3 spans 13 residues. Germline loops: CDR1 WSHSY, CDR2 SAAADI. Trimming removed 6 bases from V and 0 bases from J, with 8 bases in between. As DNA, the CDR3 is TGCGCCAGCAGGCGGGGGTTGAACACTGAAGCTTTCTTT. Amino acid sequence: CASRRGLNTEAFF.

This rearrangement joins TRBV9 to TRBJ2-1; a weak D match, TRBD1 (5 bases). The germline V gene has CDR1 SGDLS and CDR2 YYNGEE. V was shortened by 1 base and J by 5 bases, with 7 bases between the two germline ends. This CDR3 spans 13 amino acids. The CDR3 coding sequence is TGTGCCAGCAGCGTACAAGGGGACAATGAGCAGTTCTTC. Amino acid sequence: CASSVQGDNEQFF.

The genes are TRBV10-2 and TRBJ2-1, with 9 nucleotides matching TRBD2. The V and J ends lost 3 bases and 12 bases, in that order; junction bases with no gene match: 6. This CDR3 is built from 13 residues. CDR1 is WSHSY and CDR2 is SAAADI in the germline V gene. The CDR3: CASSDRREGRQFF. The CDR3 region has the DNA TGCGCCAGCAGTGACAGGCGGGAGGGGAGGCAGTTCTTC.

This chain links TRBV15 with TRBJ2-1, with D possibly being TRBD1 (5 bases). V was shortened by 0 bases and J by 7 bases, with 16 bases between the two germline ends. The CDR3 runs 16 residues. The germline V gene encodes CDR1 LNHNV and CDR2 YYDKDF (reference sequence). This CDR3 is CATSREVGQGRNEQFF. DNA of the CDR3: TGTGCCACCAGCAGAGAAGTAGGGCAGGGAAGGAATGAGCAGTTCTTC.

The chain employs TRBV19 and TRBJ1-2; TRBD1 agrees at 9 bases. The CDR3 is 17 residues long. Germline trimming cut 5 bases from V and 5 bases from J; bases unmatched to any gene: 15. The germline V gene encodes CDR1 LNHDA and CDR2 SQIVND (reference sequence). CDR3 region: CASSSRGQGVSGYGYTF. The DNA for the CDR3 is TGTGCCAGTAGTTCCAGGGGACAGGGAGTATCTGGGTATGGCTACACCTTC. The variable domain in full, completed from reference TRBV19 and TRBJ1-2, reads DGGITQSPKYLFRKEGQNVTLSCEQNLNHDAMYWYRQDPGQGLRLIYYSQIVNDFQKGDIAEGYSVSREKKESFPLTVTSAQKNPTAFYLCASSSRGQGVSGYGYTFGSGTRLTVV.

This clone has more than one count but fewer than ten. This chain links TRBV10-3 with TRBJ1-3, with TRBD1 matching 7 bases. The CDR3 runs to 13 residues. V trimming: 8 bases; J trimming: 2 bases; junction bases outside the gene matches: 3. Germline V gene data show CDR1 as ENHRY and CDR2 as SYGVKD. The CDR3 DNA sequence: TGTGCCATCTGGACAGGAGCTGGAAACACCATATATTTT. It is translated as CAIWTGAGNTIYF.

This clone was counted once. An end of the junction does not agree with germline; a read error may underlie this. This chain joins TRBV19 and TRBJ1-1, with 7 bases matching TRBD1. The V gene's germline CDR1 is LNHDA and CDR2 SQIVND (reference sequence). The CDR3 has 14 residues. CDR3 coding DNA: TGTGCCAGTAGAATAGGGGGCGCTGCCACTGAAGCTTTCTTT. Residues: CASRIGGAATEAFF.

J is TRBJ2-7 and V is TRBV5-4; the match to TRBD1 covers 7 bases. The trim removed 6 bases at V and 1 base at J, leaving 4 bases unmatched. This CDR3 comprises 13 residues. CDR1 SGHNT and CDR2 YYREEE come from the germline V gene (reference sequence). CDR3 amino acids: CASNRQGSYEQYF. Here the CDR3 DNA reads TGTGCCAGCAACCGACAGGGTTCCTACGAGCAGTACTTC.

V usage is TRBV19 and J usage is TRBJ1-1; the match to TRBD1 covers 8 bases. Germline V gene data show CDR1 as LNHDA and CDR2 as SQIVND (reference sequence). The CDR3 extends over 13 amino acids. V lost 3 bases, J lost 10 bases, and 7 bases stayed unmatched. In nucleotides, the CDR3 is TGTGCCAGTAGTATCGGACAGGGATCGGGAGCTTTCTTT. Its protein is CASSIGQGSGAFF.

This clone was seen a few times. The chain combines TRBV4-2 with TRBJ1-4, with unresolved D. CDR1 and CDR2 (germline): LGHNA, YNFKEQ. The CDR3 loop spans 13 amino acids. V was cut by 0 bases and J by 7 bases, with 6 bases left in between. For the CDR3, the DNA is TGTGCCAGCAGCCAAGATGGCATTGAAAAACTGTTTTTT. It encodes CASSQDGIEKLFF.

The V gene is TRBV5-1, the J gene TRBJ2-1, with a possible D match to TRBD2 (6 bases). Trimming cost V 0 bases and J 9 bases, with 16 bases left between them. Germline assignment: CDR1 SGHRS and CDR2 YFSETQ. The CDR3 loop spans 15 amino acids. The CDR3 loop reads CASSLGGSGVGEQFF. CDR3 coding DNA: TGCGCCAGCAGCTTGGGGGGCTCGGGGGTAGGTGAGCAGTTCTTC.

The gene calls are TRBV11-2 and TRBJ2-1; TRBD1 might be the D (6 bases). This CDR3 is built from 13 residues. CDR1 and CDR2 from the germline V gene are SGHAT and FQNNGV. V shed 0 bases and J shed 8 bases, with 8 bases lying between them. CDR3 bases: TGTGCCAGCAGCTTAGATCGACAGGATGAGCAGTTCTTC. As protein: CASSLDRQDEQFF.

CDR3 sequence: CAIAGNQETQYF. CDR3 nucleotides: TGTGCCATCGCAGGGAACCAAGAGACCCAGTACTTC. The chain links TRBV10-3 to TRBJ2-5; possible D gene TRBD1, 5 bases. The CDR3 loop spans 12 amino acids. V shed 8 bases and J shed 0 bases, with 7 bases lying between them. Germline assignment: CDR1 ENHRY and CDR2 SYGVKD.

V usage is TRBV19 and J usage is TRBJ2-1, with D possibly TRBD2 on 6 matching bases. The CDR3 runs to 14 residues. CDR1 and CDR2 from the germline V gene are LNHDA and SQIVND (reference sequence). Trimming cost V 5 bases and J 9 bases, with 17 bases left between them. The CDR3 bases are TGTGCCAGTAGTTCGGTGTCGTGGGGGGTTGAGCAGTTCTTC. Its translation is CASSSVSWGVEQFF.